Listed here are 10 T cell receptor beta chains from one sample, sequenced in a study of Ad26.COV2.S vaccination and SARS-CoV-2 variants. Sequenced by immunoSEQ multiplex PCR; TCRdb stores in-frame clones only, minus some. The sample yields fewer than 800,000 clones, around 90% seen once. The sample's treatment: some 20 received Ad26.COV2.S at low or high dose, single or two shots; roughly five received placebo; per-sample allocation not given. Sampling happened 63 days after the first vaccine or placebo injection. The sequencing used peripheral blood, collected in a trial of Ad26.COV2.S vaccine versus placebo. The receptors were sampled from a person aged 18-60 years who received the Ad26.COV2.S COVID-19 vaccine or a placebo.

The rearrangement uses TRBV2 and TRBJ2-5; 7 bases fit TRBD1. Germline CDR1 is SNHLY and CDR2 is FYNNEI. This CDR3 has 12 residues. The J segment lost 0 bases and the V segment lost 9 bases, leaving 1 base of the junction unmatched. The CDR3 nucleotides are TGTGCCAGACAGGGGAACCAAGAGACCCAGTACTTC. This translates into CARQGNQETQYF.

The chain employs TRBV7-2 and TRBJ1-2; D is uncertain. Germline V lookup: CDR1 SGHTA, CDR2 FQGNSA. V dropped 5 bases and J dropped 6 bases, with 22 bases sitting between them. The CDR3 contains 16 residues. The CDR3 sequence is CASSPRSHQNGDGYTF. CDR3 DNA sequence: TGTGCCAGCAGCCCCAGGAGCCACCAGAATGGTGATGGCTACACCTTC.

The rearrangement uses TRBV19 and TRBJ2-3, with D perhaps matching TRBD2 (6 bases). This CDR3 comprises 13 residues. The ends were cut back, 6 bases at V and 2 bases at J, with 9 bases in the middle. CDR1 and CDR2 (germline): LNHDA, SQIVND (reference sequence). This chain's CDR3 is CASRRRDTDTQYF. CDR3 nucleotides: TGTGCCAGTAGGCGGCGGGACACAGATACGCAGTATTTT.

The chain links TRBV7-2 to TRBJ2-1; maybe TRBD2 (5 bases). V lost 6 bases to trimming and J lost 4 bases, with 13 bases between them. There are 14 residues in the CDR3. CDR1 is SGHTA and CDR2 is FQGNSA in the germline V gene. This chain's CDR3 is CASRGLSGYNEQFF. The DNA of the CDR3 is TGTGCCAGCAGGGGTCTCTCGGGGTACAATGAGCAGTTCTTC.

On this clone: Other nucleotide sequences in the sample specify the same CDR3. The chain employs TRBV18 and TRBJ2-5; D may be TRBD1 (5 bases). Germline-derived CDR1 and CDR2 are KGHSH and LQKENI. V was clipped by 4 bases and J by 2 bases, with 8 bases between them. The CDR3 loop spans 13 amino acids. The DNA for the CDR3 is TGTGCCAGCTCACAGACAGAGCAAGAGACCCAGTACTTC. Translating it yields CASSQTEQETQYF.

The rearrangement uses TRBV10-1 and TRBJ2-3; 10 bases line up with TRBD2. J lost 9 bases, V lost 1 base, and 7 bases had no gene match. The CDR3 length is 15 residues. Per the germline V gene, CDR1 is WNHNN and CDR2 is SYGVQD (reference sequence). This CDR3 is CASSELASGRDTQYF. In DNA form, the CDR3 reads TGCGCCAGCAGTGAGTTGGCTAGCGGGAGAGACACGCAGTATTTT.

In its sample, this clone was seen many times. The chain employs TRBV15 and TRBJ2-7, with D maybe TRBD2 (6 bases). There are 17 residues in the CDR3. Germline V CDR1 and CDR2: LNHNV, YYDKDF (reference sequence). Trimming removed 1 base from V and 0 bases from J, with 16 bases in between. CDR3 sequence reads: CATSRARSSDPSYEQYF. DNA of the CDR3: TGTGCCACCAGCAGAGCCCGTTCTAGCGATCCCTCCTACGAGCAGTACTTC.

The rearrangement links TRBV5-6 to TRBJ2-7; D remains unclear. V lost 2 bases and J lost 1, with 10 bases in between. The CDR3 has 14 residues. The germline V gene has CDR1 SGHDT and CDR2 YYEEEE. CDR3 nucleotide sequence: TGTGCCAGCAGCTTTGCTACAGTTTCCTACGAGCAGTACTTC. Amino acids: CASSFATVSYEQYF.

The chain combines TRBV7-9 with TRBJ1-2, with a weak D call TRBD1 (5 bases). Germline values: CDR1 SEHNR, CDR2 FQNEAQ (reference sequence). V was cut by 1 base and J by 4 bases, with 16 bases left in between. This CDR3 is built from 16 residues. CDR3 bases: TGTGCCAGCAGCTTAGTTGGGGCCCCCGTGGGCTATGGCTACACCTTC. Translated: CASSLVGAPVGYGYTF.

This chain links TRBV19 with TRBJ2-5; possibly TRBD1 for D (5 bases). The CDR3 is 14 residues long. CDR1 is LNHDA, CDR2 SQIVND, per germline (reference sequence). The V gene lost 5 bases and the J gene lost 4 bases, with 14 bases spanning the gap. The CDR3: CASSADRGIETQYF. DNA of the CDR3: TGTGCCAGTAGTGCAGATAGGGGAATAGAGACCCAGTACTTC. Using reference TRBV19 and TRBJ2-5 for the parts outside the CDR3, the full variable domain is DGGITQSPKYLFRKEGQNVTLSCEQNLNHDAMYWYRQDPGQGLRLIYYSQIVNDFQKGDIAEGYSVSREKKESFPLTVTSAQKNPTAFYLCASSADRGIETQYFGPGTRLLVL.